This entry lists 24 T cell receptor beta chains sequenced from one sample in a study of control samples from healthy donors and cancer patients. Clones were read by immunoSEQ multiplex PCR, and TCRdb kept only the in-frame ones, dropping some. The sample carries about 130,000 clones, around 94% recorded once. What was sequenced was PBMCs. Every receptor here comes from a man in his sixties with colorectal cancer.

This chain links TRBV6-1 with TRBJ2-7; TRBD1 matches at 8 bases. V was clipped by 1 base and J by 4 bases; unmatched bases: 6. The CDR3 is made up of 15 amino acids. In germline, CDR1 is MNHNS, CDR2 SASEGT. The CDR3, as DNA: TGTGCCAGCAGTGAAGAGGTGACAGGGGAATACGAGCAGTACTTC. As protein: CASSEEVTGEYEQYF.

The chain joins TRBV5-1 to TRBJ2-5, with D hard to call. The CDR3 consists of 13 residues. Germline V lookup: CDR1 SGHRS, CDR2 YFSETQ. The germline V and J ends were trimmed by 0 bases and 4 bases, with 7 bases remaining between them. CDR3: CASSLEVLETQYF. As DNA, the CDR3 is TGCGCCAGCAGCTTGGAAGTACTAGAGACCCAGTACTTC.

The rearrangement links TRBV4-2 to TRBJ2-7; D is perhaps TRBD1 or TRBD2 (5 bases each). The CDR3 contains 15 residues. The germline V gene has CDR1 LGHNA and CDR2 YNFKEQ. The V end lost 2 bases, the J end lost 2 bases, and 13 bases lay between the germline ends. The CDR3 bases are TGTGCCAGCAGCCAAACCGGGACCTTGACCTACGAGCAGTACTTC. This codes for CASSQTGTLTYEQYF.

The chain couples TRBV10-3 to TRBJ2-1; the match to TRBD2 covers 7 bases. Losses at the gene ends were 4 bases for V and 4 bases for J; bases not matched to a gene: 7. This CDR3 has 15 residues. Per the germline V gene, CDR1 is ENHRY and CDR2 is SYGVKD. The CDR3, as DNA: TGTGCCATCAGTGGGGGAGGGGTGGGTTACAATGAGCAGTTCTTC. This encodes CAISGGGVGYNEQFF.

This chain connects TRBV28 to TRBJ1-1; D unclear. The CDR3 runs 13 residues. V was cut by 2 bases and J by 0 bases, with 4 bases left in between. CDR1 and CDR2 from the germline V gene are MDHEN and SYDVKM. The CDR3 bases are TGTGCCAGCAGTTTACAGGTGAACACTGAAGCTTTCTTT. Translating it yields CASSLQVNTEAFF.

This chain links TRBV7-2 with TRBJ2-2; 8 nucleotides line up with TRBD2. V lost 2 bases to trimming and J lost 0 bases; unmatched junction nucleotides: 2. The CDR3 has 16 amino acids. CDR1 SGHTA and CDR2 FQGNSA come from the germline V gene. The CDR3 nucleotides are TGTGCCAGCAGCTTATTAGCGGGGACGAACACCGGGGAGCTGTTTTTT. The encoded protein is CASSLLAGTNTGELFF.

The chain carries TRBV5-6 and TRBJ1-1; tentatively, D is TRBD1 (5 bases). Looked up from germline, CDR1 is SGHDT and CDR2 is YYEEEE. V shed 4 bases and J shed 2 bases, with 15 bases lying between them. The CDR3 is 15 residues long. CDR3 sequence: CASSLRQTLNTEAFF. CDR3 sequence (DNA): TGTGCCAGCAGCCTAAGACAGACCCTAAACACTGAAGCTTTCTTT.

The chain recombines TRBV19 with TRBJ2-5; D call uncertain. The CDR3 has 11 residues. Germline CDR1 and CDR2: LNHDA and SQIVND (reference sequence). Deletions cut 6 bases from V and 5 bases from J, with 7 bases between. The CDR3 region is CASSSRETQYF. For the CDR3, the DNA is TGTGCCAGTAGCAGCCGGGAGACCCAGTACTTC. Using reference TRBV19 and TRBJ2-5 for the parts outside the CDR3, the full variable domain is DGGITQSPKYLFRKEGQNVTLSCEQNLNHDAMYWYRQDPGQGLRLIYYSQIVNDFQKGDIAEGYSVSREKKESFPLTVTSAQKNPTAFYLCASSSRETQYFGPGTRLLVL.

The DNA for the CDR3 is TGTGCCAGTAGTATAGGGGGGACAGGGGGTGGCAATCAGCCCCAGCATTTT. Residues: CASSIGGTGGGNQPQHF. The rearrangement links TRBV19 to TRBJ1-5; 11 bases are a match to TRBD1. From germline, CDR1 is LNHDA and CDR2 SQIVND (reference sequence). This CDR3 comprises 17 residues. J lost 2 bases, V lost 1 base, and 4 bases had no gene match.

This clone showed up just once. The CDR3 bases are TGTGCCAGCAGCCAGGGGAGTCCCAAGTTCTTC. This sequence encodes CASSQGSPKFF. This chain connects TRBV12-3 or TRBV12-4 to TRBJ2-1, with TRBD1 as a possible D gene (6 bases). The CDR3 consists of 11 residues. Trimming removed 6 bases at V and 14 bases at J, with 14 bases between.

The chain uses TRBV6-1 and TRBJ1-2, with D perhaps TRBD1 (5 bases). This CDR3 has 15 amino acids. In germline, CDR1 is MNHNS, CDR2 SASEGT. Trimming took off 0 bases at V and 4 bases at J, with 12 bases between the two ends. The CDR3 region has the DNA TGTGCCAGCAGTGAAGCGGGGTCCGGGGGCTATGGCTACACCTTC. Translating gives CASSEAGSGGYGYTF.

This clone was seen only once. The chain carries TRBV5-5 and TRBJ1-4; D not resolved. Trimming took 4 bases from V and 3 from J, leaving 13 bases between them. The CDR3 has 15 residues. In germline, CDR1 is SGHKS, CDR2 YYEKEE (reference sequence). This chain's CDR3 is CASSPRAGPNEKLFF. DNA of the CDR3: TGTGCCAGCAGCCCTCGGGCAGGTCCTAATGAAAAACTGTTTTTT.

The chain links TRBV25-1 to TRBJ2-1, with D possibly being TRBD1 (6 bases). Germline CDR1 and CDR2: MGHDK and SYGVNS. Trimming stripped 4 bases from V and 3 bases from J, with 10 bases between. The CDR3 totals 14 residues. The CDR3 coding sequence is TGTGCCAGCAGTGGGTACAGGGACTACAATGAGCAGTTCTTC. This gives the protein CASSGYRDYNEQFF.

The chain joins TRBV2 to TRBJ2-3; maybe TRBD2 (6 bases). Trimming stripped 0 bases from V and 0 bases from J, with 10 bases between. CDR1 and CDR2 (germline): SNHLY, FYNNEI. The CDR3 sequence is 16 residues long. The CDR3 sequence: CASSEAGGASTDTQYF. DNA for the CDR3: TGTGCCAGCAGTGAAGCGGGCGGGGCAAGCACAGATACGCAGTATTTT.

The chain recombines TRBV2 with TRBJ1-5; 9 bases align to TRBD1. Germline CDR1 and CDR2: SNHLY and FYNNEI. V shed 8 bases, J shed 0 bases, and the junction held 5 bases outside the gene matches. CDR3 length equals 15 residues. In nucleotides, the CDR3 is TGTGCCAGCGGGGTGGGACAGGGTAGCAATCAGCCCCAGCATTTT. It translates to CASGVGQGSNQPQHF.

The chain couples TRBV2 to TRBJ2-3; TRBD1 is a possible D gene (6 bases). The germline gives CDR1 SNHLY, CDR2 FYNNEI. The V gene lost 5 bases and the J gene lost 8 bases, with 14 bases spanning the gap. The CDR3 is 13 residues long. The CDR3 DNA reads TGTGCCAGCAGTACGGACAGAGATAGTACGCAGTATTTT. Protein: CASSTDRDSTQYF. The full variable domain, rest sourced from reference TRBV2 and TRBJ2-3, is EPEVTQTPSHQVTQMGQEVILRCVPISNHLYFYWYRQILGQKVEFLVSFYNNEISEKSEIFDDQFSVERPDGSNFTLKIRSTKLEDSAMYFCASSTDRDSTQYFGPGTRLTVL.

This clone showed up just once. The same CDR3 is also encoded by other DNA sequences in this sample. The V gene is TRBV6-1, the J gene TRBJ1-2, with D possibly matching TRBD1 (5 bases). Trimming removed 3 bases at V and 0 bases at J, with 14 bases between. There are 16 residues in the CDR3. Germline lookup yields CDR1 MNHNS and CDR2 SASEGT. CDR3 amino acids: CASSEEWTQPNYGYTF. As DNA, the CDR3 is TGTGCCAGCAGTGAGGAGTGGACACAACCTAACTATGGCTACACCTTC.

V is TRBV18 and J is TRBJ1-4; 8 nucleotides line up with TRBD1. CDR1 is KGHSH and CDR2 is LQKENI in the germline V gene. V shed 6 bases, J shed 4 bases, and the junction held 13 bases outside the gene matches. The CDR3 consists of 17 residues. DNA of the CDR3: TGTGCCAGCTCGCCGACTTCCGGACAGGGCCGTAATGAAAAACTGTTTTTT. Translation: CASSPTSGQGRNEKLFF.

The chain joins TRBV6-6 to TRBJ1-1; the D is unclear. V was clipped by 7 bases and J by 1 base, with 7 bases between them. The CDR3 covers 12 residues. Germline loops: CDR1 MNHNY, CDR2 SVGAGI (reference sequence). CDR3 protein: CASIQPNTEAFF. The CDR3, as DNA: TGTGCCAGCATCCAACCGAACACTGAAGCTTTCTTT.

This chain links TRBV18 with TRBJ1-4; no reliable D call. Trimming took off 0 bases at V and 3 bases at J, with 11 bases between the two ends. Germline CDR1 is KGHSH and CDR2 is LQKENI. This CDR3 contains 16 residues. In DNA form, the CDR3 reads TGTGCCAGCTCACCACCAAACCTTGCGGCTAATGAAAAACTGTTTTTT. Its protein is CASSPPNLAANEKLFF.

This rearrangement joins TRBV6-6 to TRBJ2-7; D gene ambiguous. V was pared by 2 bases and J by 3 bases, with 11 bases between. The germline V gene encodes CDR1 MNHNY and CDR2 SVGAGI (reference sequence). The CDR3 covers 14 residues. CDR3 loop: CASSYEIQGYEQYF. In nucleotides, the CDR3 is TGTGCCAGCAGTTACGAGATACAAGGCTACGAGCAGTACTTC.

A single count supports this clone. V usage is TRBV6-6 and J usage is TRBJ2-5; TRBD1 matches at 8 bases. The CDR3 runs 15 residues. Germline V gives CDR1 MNHNY, CDR2 SVGAGI (reference sequence). Unmatched junction bases numbered 9, after V lost 4 bases and J lost 5 bases. The CDR3 is CASSWQGAIKETQYF. CDR3 sequence (DNA): TGTGCCAGCAGTTGGCAGGGGGCAATAAAGGAGACCCAGTACTTC.

The chain is built from TRBV2 and TRBJ2-2; no firm D call. The V end was cut by 7 bases, the J end by 0 bases, with 9 bases between. The CDR3 spans 14 residues. The germline V gene encodes CDR1 SNHLY and CDR2 FYNNEI. Written as DNA, the CDR3 is TGTGCCAGCAAGGAAGGGACGAACACCGGGGAGCTGTTTTTT. Protein sequence: CASKEGTNTGELFF.

The chain employs TRBV24-1 and TRBJ2-3, with 7 bases identical to TRBD2. The CDR3 consists of 15 residues. From germline, CDR1 is KGHDR and CDR2 SFDVKD. V was clipped by 4 bases and J by 3 bases; unmatched bases: 6. The CDR3 sequence: CATSESGVRTDTQYF. In DNA form, the CDR3 reads TGTGCCACCAGTGAAAGCGGGGTAAGGACAGATACGCAGTATTTT.